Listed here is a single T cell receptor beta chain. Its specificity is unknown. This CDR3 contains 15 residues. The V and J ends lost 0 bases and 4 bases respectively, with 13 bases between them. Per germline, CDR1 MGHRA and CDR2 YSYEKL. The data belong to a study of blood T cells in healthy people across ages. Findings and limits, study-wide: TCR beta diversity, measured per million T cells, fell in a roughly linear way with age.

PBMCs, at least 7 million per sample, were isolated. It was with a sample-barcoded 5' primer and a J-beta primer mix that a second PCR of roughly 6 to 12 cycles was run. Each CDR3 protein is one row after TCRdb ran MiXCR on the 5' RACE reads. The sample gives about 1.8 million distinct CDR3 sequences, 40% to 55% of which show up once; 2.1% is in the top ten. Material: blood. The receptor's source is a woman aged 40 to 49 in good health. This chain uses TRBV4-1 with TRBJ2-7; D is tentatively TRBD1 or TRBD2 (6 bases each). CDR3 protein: CASSQEGGAGYEQYF. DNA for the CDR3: TGCGCCAGCAGCCAAGAGGGGGGCGCGGGATACGAGCAGTACTTC.